This is a list of T cell receptor beta chains from one sample in a study of shared clonotypes between healthy human individuals. Clones were sequenced by immunoSEQ multiplex PCR, and TCRdb holds only the in-frame ones, with some missing. In the table there are about 470,000 clones, roughly 83% of which are singletons. The sequencing input was PBMCs. These receptors originate from a middle-aged woman in good health. Some clones in this sample may be carry-over from other donors' samples. CDR3s include the opening cysteine and the closing phenylalanine or tryptophan. Each record gives: V gene, D gene, clone size, J gene, CDR3 DNA, CDR3 protein. The D gene is left open where the match is weak. Clone size is stated in some rows and not others, as once, few, many or a class when expanded.

v_gene: TRBV11-2
d_gene: TRBD1
abundance: -
j_gene: TRBJ2-5
CDR3nt: TGTGCCAGCAGCTTACCAGCCGGGACAGGGAGGCAAGAGACCCAGTACTTC
CDR3aa: CASSLPAGTGRQETQYF

v_gene: TRBV11-3
d_gene: -
abundance: -
j_gene: TRBJ2-3
CDR3nt: TGTGCCAGCAGCTTAGATGGGACAGATACGCAGTATTTT
CDR3aa: CASSLDGTDTQYF

v_gene: TRBV6-6
d_gene: -
abundance: -
j_gene: TRBJ2-5
CDR3nt: TGTGCCAGCAGTTGGCGGGTCCTCCAAGAGACCCAGTACTTC
CDR3aa: CASSWRVLQETQYF

v_gene: TRBV30
d_gene: -
abundance: -
j_gene: TRBJ1-3
CDR3nt: TGTGCCTGGAGTCCCTCTCCGCCCACCATATATTTT
CDR3aa: CAWSPSPPTIYF

v_gene: TRBV6-5
d_gene: TRBD1
abundance: -
j_gene: TRBJ1-1
CDR3nt: TGTGCCAGCAGTGCAACAGGGGGCACTGAAGCTTTCTTT
CDR3aa: CASSATGGTEAFF

v_gene: TRBV6-1
d_gene: -
abundance: -
j_gene: TRBJ2-1
CDR3nt: TGTGCCAGCAGTTTTAGCTCCTACAATGAGCAGTTCTTC
CDR3aa: CASSFSSYNEQFF

v_gene: TRBV7-3
d_gene: TRBD2
abundance: -
j_gene: TRBJ2-1
CDR3nt: TGTGCCAGCAGCTTGCGCGAGCGGGAGGGCCATTACAATGAGCAGTTCTTC
CDR3aa: CASSLREREGHYNEQFF

v_gene: TRBV5-4
d_gene: -
abundance: -
j_gene: TRBJ2-1
CDR3nt: TGTGCCAGCAGCCGCTTTTTAGGTAGCTCCTACAATGAGCAGTTCTTC
CDR3aa: CASSRFLGSSYNEQFF

v_gene: TRBV5-6
d_gene: -
abundance: -
j_gene: TRBJ2-1
CDR3nt: TGTGCCAGCAGCTTGCTTAGGGGCCAGCAGTTCTTC
CDR3aa: CASSLLRGQQFF

v_gene: TRBV5-1
d_gene: TRBD2
abundance: -
j_gene: TRBJ2-5
CDR3nt: TGCGCCAGCAGCTCCCGGACTAGCGCGTCGGAGACCCAGTACTTC
CDR3aa: CASSSRTSASETQYF

v_gene: TRBV2
d_gene: -
abundance: -
j_gene: TRBJ2-5
CDR3nt: TGTGCCAGCAGTGTAGGCGGCGCGGGGGAGACCCAGTACTTC
CDR3aa: CASSVGGAGETQYF

v_gene: TRBV7-6
d_gene: -
abundance: -
j_gene: TRBJ2-7
CDR3nt: TGTGCCAGCAGCTTAGAGGGCTGGGCCTACGAGCAGTACTTC
CDR3aa: CASSLEGWAYEQYF

v_gene: TRBV7-2
d_gene: -
abundance: few
j_gene: TRBJ1-5
CDR3nt: TGTGCCAGCAGCTTAGCGGGGTCCAATCAGCCCCAGCATTTT
CDR3aa: CASSLAGSNQPQHF

v_gene: TRBV7-6
d_gene: -
abundance: once
j_gene: TRBJ1-1
CDR3nt: TGTGCCAGCAGCTTTGGGAGCGACACTGAAGCTTTCTTT
CDR3aa: CASSFGSDTEAFF

v_gene: TRBV13
d_gene: TRBD2
abundance: -
j_gene: TRBJ2-2
CDR3nt: TGTGCCAGCAGCCCGGGACTAAACACCGGGGAGCTGTTTTTT
CDR3aa: CASSPGLNTGELFF

v_gene: TRBV7-9
d_gene: -
abundance: many
j_gene: TRBJ1-5
CDR3nt: TGTGCCAGCAGCTTAGGGGACACCAATCAGCCCCAGCATTTT
CDR3aa: CASSLGDTNQPQHF

v_gene: TRBV7-9
d_gene: TRBD2
abundance: once
j_gene: TRBJ2-5
CDR3nt: TGTGCCAGCAGCCTTTGGCTAGCGGGAGAAGAGACCCAGTACTTC
CDR3aa: CASSLWLAGEETQYF

v_gene: TRBV27
d_gene: TRBD1
abundance: -
j_gene: TRBJ2-5
CDR3nt: TGTGCCAGCAGCCGAGGGACAGCCGAGACCCAGTACTTC
CDR3aa: CASSRGTAETQYF

v_gene: TRBV9
d_gene: TRBD1
abundance: -
j_gene: TRBJ1-1
CDR3nt: TGTGCCAGCAGCGGCCGGGACAGCCTGGAAGCTTTCTTT
CDR3aa: CASSGRDSLEAFF

v_gene: TRBV19
d_gene: TRBD1
abundance: -
j_gene: TRBJ2-6
CDR3nt: TGTGCCAGTAGTTTGTCACAGGGGGCGCGTGGGGCCAACGTCCTGACTTTC
CDR3aa: CASSLSQGARGANVLTF

v_gene: TRBV10-1
d_gene: TRBD2
abundance: -
j_gene: TRBJ2-2
CDR3nt: TGCGCCAGCAGTCCGGGAGGGCACACCGGGGAGCTGTTTTTT
CDR3aa: CASSPGGHTGELFF

v_gene: TRBV11-2
d_gene: TRBD2
abundance: -
j_gene: TRBJ2-3
CDR3nt: TGTGCCAGCAGCTTAGCGCTTAGCGGGTCTGACGCAGATACGCAGTATTTT
CDR3aa: CASSLALSGSDADTQYF

v_gene: TRBV18
d_gene: -
abundance: -
j_gene: TRBJ2-2
CDR3nt: TGTGCCAGCTCACCAATCCAGGGGGGCTTTACCGGGGAGCTGTTTTTT
CDR3aa: CASSPIQGGFTGELFF

v_gene: TRBV4-2
d_gene: -
abundance: -
j_gene: TRBJ1-6
CDR3nt: TGTGCCAGCAGCCAAGACTACAGGGTCAGGGCACCCCTCCACTTT
CDR3aa: CASSQDYRVRAPLHF

v_gene: TRBV5-5
d_gene: -
abundance: -
j_gene: TRBJ2-2
CDR3nt: TGTGCCAGCAGCTTGCTTGGAGCGAACACCGGGGAGCTGTTTTTT
CDR3aa: CASSLLGANTGELFF

v_gene: TRBV7-2
d_gene: TRBD2
abundance: once
j_gene: TRBJ2-7
CDR3nt: TGTGCCAGCAGCCTAGCGGGAGCCCGGTACGAGCAGTACTTC
CDR3aa: CASSLAGARYEQYF

v_gene: TRBV27
d_gene: -
abundance: -
j_gene: TRBJ2-5
CDR3nt: TGTGCCAGCAGTTTAGGAGCGGGCGGCCGCACTCCCCAGTACTTC
CDR3aa: CASSLGAGGRTPQYF

v_gene: TRBV15
d_gene: TRBD2
abundance: -
j_gene: TRBJ2-7
CDR3nt: TGTGCCACCGCAGGACTAGCGGGAACCGCGCCCTACGAGCAGTACTTC
CDR3aa: CATAGLAGTAPYEQYF

v_gene: TRBV5-4
d_gene: TRBD2
abundance: -
j_gene: TRBJ2-1
CDR3nt: TGTGCCAGCAGCTTGCGTCTTCTAGCGGACTACAATGAGCAGTTCTTC
CDR3aa: CASSLRLLADYNEQFF

v_gene: TRBV11-1
d_gene: -
abundance: -
j_gene: TRBJ2-7
CDR3nt: TGTGCCAGCAGCTTACCGGCCGGTGCTTCCTACGAGCAGTACTTC
CDR3aa: CASSLPAGASYEQYF

v_gene: TRBV4-2
d_gene: -
abundance: -
j_gene: TRBJ2-3
CDR3nt: TGTGCCAGCAGCCAAACCACGGCGTCCCAGAACACAGATACGCAGTATTTT
CDR3aa: CASSQTTASQNTDTQYF

v_gene: TRBV18
d_gene: -
abundance: -
j_gene: TRBJ2-4
CDR3nt: TGTGCCAGCTCACCAGATGACAGAAACATTCAGTACTTC
CDR3aa: CASSPDDRNIQYF

v_gene: TRBV28
d_gene: -
abundance: -
j_gene: TRBJ2-3
CDR3nt: TGTGCCAGCAGTCCGCCCTTGGAACCAGATACGCAGTATTTT
CDR3aa: CASSPPLEPDTQYF

v_gene: TRBV6-1
d_gene: -
abundance: once
j_gene: TRBJ2-5
CDR3nt: TGTGCCAGCAGTGAGCGGGATGGAGGTGAATGGGGGTACTTC
CDR3aa: CASSERDGGEWGYF

v_gene: TRBV6-4
d_gene: TRBD2
abundance: -
j_gene: TRBJ2-5
CDR3nt: TGTGCCAGCAGCTTACCGGGACTAGCAGAAGCGGGGGTGGAGACCCAGTACTTC
CDR3aa: CASSLPGLAEAGVETQYF

v_gene: TRBV6-6
d_gene: -
abundance: -
j_gene: TRBJ2-7
CDR3nt: TGTGCCAGCAGTTACTTAGGTACCCCTCCTCCCTACGAGCAGTACTTC
CDR3aa: CASSYLGTPPPYEQYF

v_gene: TRBV7-2
d_gene: -
abundance: -
j_gene: TRBJ2-7
CDR3nt: TGTGCCAGCAATGAACAGGGAGTAGCGAGCTACGAGCAGTACTTC
CDR3aa: CASNEQGVASYEQYF

v_gene: TRBV6-6
d_gene: -
abundance: -
j_gene: TRBJ1-3
CDR3nt: TGTGCCAGCAGTTACTCAGGGCAGGCTGGAAACACCATATATTTT
CDR3aa: CASSYSGQAGNTIYF

v_gene: TRBV7-2
d_gene: -
abundance: few
j_gene: TRBJ1-4
CDR3nt: TGTGCCAGCAGCCCCGAAGGGTTGGGAGAAAAACTGTTTTTT
CDR3aa: CASSPEGLGEKLFF

v_gene: TRBV7-9
d_gene: TRBD2
abundance: -
j_gene: TRBJ2-1
CDR3nt: TGTGCCAGCAGCTTTCCGGGTAGCGGGAGTCCAGTCAATGAGCAGTTCTTC
CDR3aa: CASSFPGSGSPVNEQFF

v_gene: TRBV4-1
d_gene: -
abundance: -
j_gene: TRBJ1-2
CDR3nt: TGCGCCAGCGCTCGACAGCGGCAGGGAGATGGCTACACCTTC
CDR3aa: CASARQRQGDGYTF

v_gene: TRBV11-2
d_gene: TRBD1
abundance: -
j_gene: TRBJ1-2
CDR3nt: TGTGCCAGCAGCTTGACAGGGAGGGATGGCTACACCTTC
CDR3aa: CASSLTGRDGYTF

v_gene: TRBV4-1
d_gene: -
abundance: -
j_gene: TRBJ2-1
CDR3nt: TGCGCCAGCAGCCAAGTAGGGGGTGTCCCGTACAATGAGCAGTTCTTC
CDR3aa: CASSQVGGVPYNEQFF

v_gene: TRBV19
d_gene: -
abundance: -
j_gene: TRBJ2-5
CDR3nt: TGTGCCAGTAGTATCTACGAGACCCAGTACTTC
CDR3aa: CASSIYETQYF

v_gene: TRBV5-6
d_gene: -
abundance: -
j_gene: TRBJ1-4
CDR3nt: TGTGCCAGCAGCTCCCCCAGGGCCGGGGAAAAACTGTTTTTT
CDR3aa: CASSSPRAGEKLFF

v_gene: TRBV5-1
d_gene: -
abundance: -
j_gene: TRBJ2-4
CDR3nt: TGCGCCAGCAGCTTGGGACCGCCGACCAAAAACATTCAGTACTTC
CDR3aa: CASSLGPPTKNIQYF

v_gene: TRBV19
d_gene: -
abundance: -
j_gene: TRBJ1-2
CDR3nt: TGTGCCAGTAGTACGGGCAGGCAAACATACTATGGCTACACCTTC
CDR3aa: CASSTGRQTYYGYTF

v_gene: TRBV5-1
d_gene: -
abundance: few
j_gene: TRBJ2-2
CDR3nt: TGCGCCAGCAGCTTGGACGGAGCGAACACCGGGGAGCTGTTTTTT
CDR3aa: CASSLDGANTGELFF

v_gene: TRBV23-1
d_gene: -
abundance: -
j_gene: TRBJ1-5
CDR3nt: TGCGCCAGCAGTCGCGGTGCAGGAGCGAGTAGCAATCAGCCCCAGCATTTT
CDR3aa: CASSRGAGASSNQPQHF

v_gene: TRBV10-3
d_gene: -
abundance: -
j_gene: TRBJ1-6
CDR3nt: TGTGCCGTCCAGAGGACACAGCCTAATTCACCCCTCCACTTT
CDR3aa: CAVQRTQPNSPLHF

v_gene: TRBV11-2
d_gene: -
abundance: -
j_gene: TRBJ2-3
CDR3nt: TGTGCCAGCAGCTTGAGCATCGGCGCAGATACGCAGTATTTT
CDR3aa: CASSLSIGADTQYF

v_gene: TRBV15
d_gene: -
abundance: -
j_gene: TRBJ2-7
CDR3nt: TGTGCCACCAGCAGAGATCGGGGGCCCTACGAGCAGTACTTC
CDR3aa: CATSRDRGPYEQYF